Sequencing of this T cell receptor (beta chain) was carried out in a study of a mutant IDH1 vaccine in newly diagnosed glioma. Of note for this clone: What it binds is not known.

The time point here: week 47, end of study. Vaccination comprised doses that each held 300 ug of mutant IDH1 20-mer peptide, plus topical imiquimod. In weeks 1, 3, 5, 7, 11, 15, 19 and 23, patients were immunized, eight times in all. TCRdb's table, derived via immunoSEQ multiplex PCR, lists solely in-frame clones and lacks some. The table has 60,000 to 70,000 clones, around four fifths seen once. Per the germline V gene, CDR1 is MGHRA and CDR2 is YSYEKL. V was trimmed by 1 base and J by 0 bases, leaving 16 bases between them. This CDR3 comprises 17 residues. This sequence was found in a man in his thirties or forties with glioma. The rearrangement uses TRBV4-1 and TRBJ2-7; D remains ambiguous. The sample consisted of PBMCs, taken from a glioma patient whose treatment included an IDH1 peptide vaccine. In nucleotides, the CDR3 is TGCGCCAGCAGCCAAGCCCCAGAACCTAGAAGCTCCTACGAGCAGTACTTC. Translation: CASSQAPEPRSSYEQYF.